Listed below are T cell receptor beta chains from one sample, sequenced in a study of PD-L1 blockade in urothelial cancer. The protocol was immunoSEQ multiplex PCR, while the TCRdb copy is restricted to in-frame clones and leaves out a portion. The sample yields some 120,000 clones, approximately 85% seen once. The material was PBMCs, obtained around atezolizumab (anti-PD-L1) treatment. The receptors come from a man aged 45-65 years with urothelial cancer. The CDR3 runs from the conserved cysteine through the conserved F or W. Each record gives: clone size, J gene, D gene, V gene, CDR3 protein, CDR3 DNA. The D gene is left open where the match is weak. A clone size is listed for some rows: how often the clone was seen (once, few, many), or a class if it is expanded.

NA	TRBJ2-7	NA	TRBV28	CASSLVPAEREQYF	TGTGCCAGCAGTTTAGTGCCTGCGGAGCGCGAGCAGTACTTC
NA	TRBJ1-5	NA	TRBV5-1	CASSLGGTFGNQPQHF	TGCGCCAGCAGCTTGGGAGGGACATTCGGCAATCAGCCCCAGCATTTT
NA	TRBJ2-3	NA	TRBV7-2	CASSLASGFSTDTQYF	TGTGCCAGCAGCTTAGCGAGCGGCTTTAGCACAGATACGCAGTATTTT
NA	TRBJ2-5	NA	TRBV2	CASSEHQGQYF	TGTGCCAGCAGTGAACACCAGGGCCAGTACTTC
NA	TRBJ1-4	TRBD1	TRBV19	CASSRTGATNEKLFF	TGTGCCAGTTCCCGGACAGGGGCAACTAATGAAAAACTGTTTTTT
NA	TRBJ2-7	NA	TRBV7-2	CASSLAGATYEQYF	TGTGCCAGCAGCTTAGCGGGAGCAACCTACGAGCAGTACTTC
NA	TRBJ1-5	TRBD1	TRBV28	CASSPPGQSAQRQPQHF	TGTGCCAGCAGTCCTCCGGGACAGAGTGCCCAGCGACAGCCCCAGCATTTT
NA	TRBJ1-1	TRBD1	TRBV6-5	CASRRQGATEAFF	TGTGCCAGCAGACGACAGGGGGCGACTGAAGCTTTCTTT
NA	TRBJ2-1	TRBD2	TRBV5-4	CASSLLKLASSYNEQFF	TGTGCCAGCAGCCTACTCAAACTAGCGAGTTCCTACAATGAGCAGTTCTTC
NA	TRBJ2-4	NA	TRBV28	CASSTGTVWPKNIQYF	TGTGCCAGCAGTACAGGGACGGTTTGGCCCAAAAACATTCAGTACTTC
NA	TRBJ1-4	NA	TRBV30	CAWSPAPTGSNEKLFF	TGTGCCTGGAGTCCCGCCCCCACAGGTTCCAATGAAAAACTGTTTTTT
once	TRBJ2-3	TRBD2	TRBV18	CASSPTSGASTDTQYF	TGTGCCAGCTCACCGACTAGCGGAGCTAGCACAGATACGCAGTATTTT
NA	TRBJ1-2	TRBD1	TRBV4-1	CASSLEPGQGTDGYTF	TGCGCCAGCAGCCTTGAACCGGGACAGGGAACGGATGGCTACACCTTC
NA	TRBJ2-3	NA	TRBV2	CASSQTVVRTDTQYF	TGTGCCAGCAGCCAAACGGTTGTCCGCACAGATACGCAGTATTTT
NA	TRBJ2-7	TRBD2	TRBV5-1	CASSASGRNGGYEQYF	TGCGCCAGCAGCGCTAGCGGGAGAAACGGGGGCTACGAGCAGTACTTC
NA	TRBJ2-1	NA	TRBV4-1	CASSQTPSWANEQFF	TGCGCCAGCAGCCAGACGCCTAGCTGGGCCAATGAGCAGTTCTTC
few	TRBJ2-7	TRBD2	TRBV18	CASSPGTSGRYEQYF	TGTGCCAGCTCACCGGGGACTAGCGGACGCTACGAGCAGTACTTC
NA	TRBJ2-2	TRBD1	TRBV5-1	CASSSRQGLTGELFF	TGCGCCAGCAGCTCCCGACAGGGGTTAACGGGGGAGCTGTTTTTT